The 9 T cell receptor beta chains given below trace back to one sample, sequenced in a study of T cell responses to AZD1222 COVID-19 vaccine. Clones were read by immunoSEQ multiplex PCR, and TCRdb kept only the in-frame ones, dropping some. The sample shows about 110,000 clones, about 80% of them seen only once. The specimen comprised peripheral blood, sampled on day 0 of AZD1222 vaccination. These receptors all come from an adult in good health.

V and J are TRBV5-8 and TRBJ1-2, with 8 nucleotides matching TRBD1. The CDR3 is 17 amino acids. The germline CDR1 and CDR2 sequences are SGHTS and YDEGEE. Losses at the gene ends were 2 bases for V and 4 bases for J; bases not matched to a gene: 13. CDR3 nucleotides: TGTGCCAGCAGCTTCAGGGCAGGGGGCAGAGCTTTCTATGGCTACACCTTC. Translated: CASSFRAGGRAFYGYTF.

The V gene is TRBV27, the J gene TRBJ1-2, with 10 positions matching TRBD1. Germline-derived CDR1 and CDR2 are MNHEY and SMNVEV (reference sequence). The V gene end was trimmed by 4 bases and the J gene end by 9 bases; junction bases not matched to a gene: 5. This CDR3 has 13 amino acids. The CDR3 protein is CASSSTGGIRYTF. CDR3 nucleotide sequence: TGTGCCAGCAGTTCGACAGGGGGCATTCGCTACACCTTC.

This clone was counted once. Here the CDR3 DNA reads TGTGCCAGCAGCTCGGTAGCGTTCGATGAGCAGTTCTTC. It is translated as CASSSVAFDEQFF. The chain couples TRBV7-9 to TRBJ2-1, with D tentatively TRBD2 (5 bases). The ends were cut back, 4 bases at V and 8 bases at J, with 12 bases in the middle. Germline lookup yields CDR1 SEHNR and CDR2 FQNEAQ (reference sequence). CDR3 size: 13 residues.

DNA for the CDR3: TGTGCCAGCAGTTACAGGGGGTCCGGATTTAGGGAAAAACTGTTTTTT. It translates to CASSYRGSGFREKLFF. The chain employs TRBV6-5 and TRBJ1-4, with D perhaps matching TRBD1 (6 bases). Germline assignment: CDR1 MNHEY and CDR2 SVGAGI. Trimming pared 2 bases from V and 8 bases from J, leaving 18 bases between. CDR3 length equals 16 residues.

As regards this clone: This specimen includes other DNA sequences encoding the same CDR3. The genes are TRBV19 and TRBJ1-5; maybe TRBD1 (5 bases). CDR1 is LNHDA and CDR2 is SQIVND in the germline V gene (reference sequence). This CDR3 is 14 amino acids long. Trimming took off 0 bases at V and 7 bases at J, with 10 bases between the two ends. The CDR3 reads CASSIEGGDQPQHF. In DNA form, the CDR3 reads TGTGCCAGTAGTATAGAGGGAGGGGACCAGCCCCAGCATTTT.

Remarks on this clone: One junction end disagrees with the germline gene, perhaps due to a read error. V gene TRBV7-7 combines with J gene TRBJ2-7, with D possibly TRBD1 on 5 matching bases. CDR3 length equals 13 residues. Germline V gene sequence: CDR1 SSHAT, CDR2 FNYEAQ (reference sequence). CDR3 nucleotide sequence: TGTGCTAGCAGCTTAGCAGGGTCTGGCGAGCAGTACTTC. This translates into CASSLAGSGEQYF.

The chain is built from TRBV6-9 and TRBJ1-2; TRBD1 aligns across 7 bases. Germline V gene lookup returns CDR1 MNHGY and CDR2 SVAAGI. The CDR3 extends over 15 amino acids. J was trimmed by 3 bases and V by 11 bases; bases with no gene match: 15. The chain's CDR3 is CAGSLDRDPHYGYTF. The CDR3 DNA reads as TGTGCCGGGTCGCTTGACAGGGACCCACACTATGGCTACACCTTC.

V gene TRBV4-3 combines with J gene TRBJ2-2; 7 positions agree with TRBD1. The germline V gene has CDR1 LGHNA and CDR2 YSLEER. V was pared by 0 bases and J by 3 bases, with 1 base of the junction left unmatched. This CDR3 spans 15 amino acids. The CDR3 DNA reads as TGCGCCAGCAGCCAAGAGACAGGGTACACCGGGGAGCTGTTTTTT. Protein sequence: CASSQETGYTGELFF.

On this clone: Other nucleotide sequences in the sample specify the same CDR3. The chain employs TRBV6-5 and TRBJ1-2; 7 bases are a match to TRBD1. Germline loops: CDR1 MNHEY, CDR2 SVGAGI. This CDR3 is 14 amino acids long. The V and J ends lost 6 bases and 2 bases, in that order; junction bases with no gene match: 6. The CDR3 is CASSRTGDNYGYTF. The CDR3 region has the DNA TGTGCCAGCAGCCGAACAGGGGACAACTATGGCTACACCTTC.